Described below is a single T cell receptor (beta chain) sequence and its context. The sample originates from a study of blood T cell repertoires in COVID-19. Study-level background: Acute and convalescent COVID-19 specimens originated in the United States, Italy and Spain.

CDR1 is SQVTM, CDR2 ANQGSEA, per germline. There are 13 residues in the CDR3. J lost 7 bases, V lost 6 bases, and 6 bases had no gene match. Under the authors' procedure: Amplification with reference gene primers provided the estimates of nucleated cell counts. TCRdb's table, derived via immunoSEQ multiplex PCR, lists solely in-frame clones and lacks some. D and trimming were read from the DNA, whereas the V and J calls and clone size are those reported in that table. The data contain about 120,000 clones, 81% of them singletons. The sequence derives from a human donor in a cohort sampled during active COVID-19. V is TRBV29-1 and J is TRBJ1-6; TRBD1 agrees at 7 bases. Sequenced sample: peripheral blood. Here the CDR3 reads CSVRQGGNSPLHF. The CDR3 DNA reads as TGCAGCGTACGACAGGGAGGCAATTCACCCCTCCACTTT.